Detailed here is one T cell receptor beta chain. Sequencing was performed with immunoSEQ multiplex PCR; in TCRdb, only in-frame clones are kept and a portion is missing. Of 250,000 or so clones in the sample, 90% were seen once. This sample was included in a study of blood T cell repertoires in COVID-19. What was sequenced was peripheral blood. This clonotype originated in a woman aged 60-75 years with COVID-19, enrolled during active disease.

The CDR3 DNA is TGTGCCAGCAGCCTCGGACTAGCGGGGGACGAGCAGTACTTC. Its protein is CASSLGLAGDEQYF. The V call is TRBV7-2, the J call TRBJ2-7; 13 positions match TRBD2. The CDR3 length is 14 residues. With 5 bases clipped from V and 5 bases from J, the junction kept 3 bases outside the gene matches. CDR1 is SGHTA, CDR2 FQGNSA, per germline.